The rows below give T cell receptor beta chains drawn from one sample of a study of PD-L1 blockade in urothelial cancer. Assay used: immunoSEQ multiplex PCR; TCRdb lists only in-frame clones, some missing. The sample has just over 40,000 clones; 85% are singletons. The sequencing here drew on PBMCs, taken around atezolizumab (anti-PD-L1) treatment. Receptors were obtained from a man aged 65 to 85 with urothelial cancer. The CDR3 runs from the conserved cysteine through the conserved F or W. A D gene is named only where the DNA matches it firmly. Size tells how often a clone was seen (once, few, many) or the class of an expanded clone, and some rows leave it out.

J gene | clone size | D gene | V gene | CDR3 DNA | CDR3 protein
TRBJ1-3 | - | - | TRBV7-9 | TGTGCCAGCAGCCCGAACAGGGCTGGAAACACCATATATTTT | CASSPNRAGNTIYF
TRBJ2-3 | - | TRBD2 | TRBV2 | TGTGCCAGCAGACCGGGACTAGCGGACACAGATACGCAGTATTTT | CASRPGLADTDTQYF
TRBJ1-1 | - | - | TRBV6-4 | TGTGCCAGCAGTGCGGGACAGAACACTGAAGCTTTCTTT | CASSAGQNTEAFF
TRBJ1-2 | - | - | TRBV7-9 | TGTGCCAGCAGCTTAGAAATACAGGTCTATGGCTACACCTTC | CASSLEIQVYGYTF
TRBJ2-7 | - | TRBD2 | TRBV10-3 | TGTGCCATCAGTCAGCGGGAGACGTTCGGCGAGCAGTACTTC | CAISQRETFGEQYF
TRBJ1-1 | once | - | TRBV28 | TGTGCCAGCAGTTTGGAGGTCCCGGTGAACACTGAAGCTTTCTTT | CASSLEVPVNTEAFF
TRBJ1-2 | - | TRBD1 | TRBV4-2 | TGTGCCAGCAGCCAAGAAGGGGGCAGGGGCTACACCTTC | CASSQEGGRGYTF
TRBJ2-1 | once | TRBD2 | TRBV19 | TGTGCCAGTAGTTTAAACGGGAGGGCGGGTTCCTACAATGAGCAGTTCTTC | CASSLNGRAGSYNEQFF
TRBJ1-5 | - | - | TRBV19 | TGTGCCAGTAGTATACGCAGGGATGGTCAGCCCCAGCATTTT | CASSIRRDGQPQHF
TRBJ2-6 | once | - | TRBV19 | TGTGCCAGTAGTATGGAGGGGTTGAAAGGGGCCAACGTCCTGACTTTC | CASSMEGLKGANVLTF
TRBJ2-2 | - | TRBD1 | TRBV19 | TGTGCCAGTAGACCTCGGGACAGGAACACCGGGGAGCTGTTTTTT | CASRPRDRNTGELFF
TRBJ2-1 | - | - | TRBV25-1 | TGTGCCAGCAGTGACGATAGAGCCGATTACAATGAGCAGTTCTTC | CASSDDRADYNEQFF